This is a list of T cell receptor beta chains from one sample in a study of T cells in Graves' hyperthyroidism and ophthalmopathy. TCRdb used MiXCR to reprocess the multiplex PCR reads, holding one entry per CDR3 protein. The sample records some 620,000 distinct CDR3 sequences, about 17% being singletons. Sequencing was done on a sample of blood. Source of these receptors: a woman in her 30s with Graves' hyperthyroidism. Each CDR3 is given without its conserved first and last residue. The order of the fields is J gene, V gene, CDR3 protein.

TRBJ1-5	TRBV6-2/TRBV6-3	ASSSGGEFQPQH
TRBJ2-3	TRBV12-3/TRBV12-4	ASSPQGGADTQY
TRBJ2-7	TRBV20-1	SARAGSYEQY
TRBJ1-5	TRBV5-1	ASSLQAGNRQPQH
TRBJ2-1	TRBV18	ASSPPGRVGNEQF
TRBJ1-4	TRBV30	AWTWKVLPLNEKLF
TRBJ2-1	TRBV4-1	ASSLWTTTPNEQF
TRBJ2-7	TRBV28	ASSPTSAVYEQY
TRBJ1-6	TRBV28	ASRATGVNSPLH
TRBJ2-7	TRBV20-1	SADRDRGKNYEQY
TRBJ2-6	TRBV6-1	ASSEGPGSGANVLT
TRBJ2-3	TRBV20-1	SAITGTSTDTQY
TRBJ1-2	TRBV7-3	ASSLLVLYGYT
TRBJ2-2	TRBV12-3/TRBV12-4	ASTQDRPNTGELF
TRBJ1-5	TRBV2	ASSEGGAGNQPQH
TRBJ2-7	TRBV6-1	ASRGTGTESYEQY